A single sample is the source of the 6 T cell receptor beta chains below, sequenced in a study of T cell changes during pregnancy in multiple sclerosis. Clones were sequenced by immunoSEQ multiplex PCR, and TCRdb holds only the in-frame ones, with some missing. The sample lists 45,000 to 55,000 clones, 85% to 95% occurring once. The input for sequencing was CD4+ T cells from peripheral blood mononuclear cells, taken in the second trimester of pregnancy. The receptors shown here come from a female donor in good health, enrolled as a control in a pregnancy study.

The rearrangement links TRBV5-1 to TRBJ2-4; 9 bases agree with TRBD1. J lost 2 bases, V lost 4 bases, and 4 bases had no gene match. Per germline, CDR1 SGHRS and CDR2 YFSETQ. This CDR3 region has 15 residues. CDR3: CASSRTGASKNIQYF. In nucleotides, the CDR3 is TGCGCCAGCAGCCGGACAGGGGCGTCCAAAAACATTCAGTACTTC.

The chain combines TRBV4-2 with TRBJ2-1, with D unresolved. Germline V gene data show CDR1 as LGHNA and CDR2 as YNFKEQ. The germline V and J ends were trimmed by 3 bases and 7 bases, with 13 bases remaining between them. CDR3 length: 14 amino acids. CDR3 sequence reads: CASSQENGRNEQFF. DNA for the CDR3: TGTGCCAGCAGCCAGGAAAATGGCAGGAATGAGCAGTTCTTC.

The chain couples TRBV5-1 to TRBJ1-1; TRBD1 agrees at 7 bases. The V gene's germline CDR1 is SGHRS and CDR2 YFSETQ. The CDR3 totals 14 residues. J was trimmed by 1 base and V by 6 bases; bases with no gene match: 6. CDR3: CASTEGAANTEAFF. CDR3 nucleotides: TGCGCCAGCACCGAGGGGGCGGCGAACACTGAAGCTTTCTTT.

This sequence joins TRBV7-2 and TRBJ2-3; a weak D match, TRBD2 (5 bases). CDR1 and CDR2 (germline): SGHTA, FQGNSA. CDR3 length: 14 amino acids. V lost 3 bases to trimming and J lost 1 base, with 8 bases between them. CDR3 DNA sequence: TGTGCCAGCAGCTTGTACGGGGGCACAGATACGCAGTATTTT. Translation: CASSLYGGTDTQYF. The complete variable domain, with remaining parts taken from reference TRBV7-2 and TRBJ2-3, reads GAGVSQSPSNKVTEKGKDVELRCDPISGHTALYWYRQSLGQGLEFLIYFQGNSAPDKSGLPSDRFSAERTGGSVSTLTIQRTQQEDSAVYLCASSLYGGTDTQYFGPGTRLTVL.

The chain is built from TRBV23-1 and TRBJ1-1; 7 bases map to TRBD1. TRBV23-1 is assigned to the ORF class and has an uncertain function. This CDR3 contains 14 residues. Unmatched junction bases numbered 5, after V lost 3 bases and J lost 4 bases. CDR3 in DNA: TGCGCCAGCAGTCACCCCGGGACAGCCACTGAAGCTTTCTTT. Residues: CASSHPGTATEAFF.

This chain connects TRBV19 to TRBJ2-3; D is unresolved. Trimming removed 3 bases from V and 1 base from J, with 8 bases in between. The CDR3 is made up of 14 amino acids. Germline CDR1 reads LNHDA; CDR2 reads SQIVND (reference sequence). CDR3 amino acids: CASSILFGTDTQYF. In DNA form, the CDR3 reads TGTGCCAGTAGTATTCTGTTTGGCACAGATACGCAGTATTTT.